A selection of T cell receptor beta chains follows, all from one sample in a study of blood T cell repertoires in COVID-19. Produced via immunoSEQ multiplex PCR; TCRdb's table is partial and in-frame only. The profile covers about 42,000 clones, with about 77% appearing a single time and around 30% taken by the ten largest. The sample taken for sequencing was peripheral blood. These receptor sequences come from a woman in her 70s with acute or convalescent COVID-19. Each CDR3 is given with its conserved first and last residue. A D gene is named only where the DNA matches it firmly. Some rows mark clone size as missing; the rest say once, few, many or name a class of expanded clone.

cdr3_length,v_call,j_call,d_call,clone_size,cdr3_aa,cdr3_nt
14,TRBV4-1,TRBJ2-1,NA,NA,CASSQVRETNEQFF,TGCGCCAGCAGCCAAGTTCGGGAGACCAATGAGCAGTTCTTC
15,TRBV6-5,TRBJ2-1,TRBD2,NA,CASSYVRGGGGEQFF,TGTGCCAGCAGTTACGTTCGCGGGGGGGGAGGTGAGCAGTTCTTC
16,TRBV7-2,TRBJ1-2,TRBD1,NA,CASSSQVAGTAYGYTF,TGTGCCAGCAGCTCACAGGTGGCGGGGACAGCTTATGGCTACACCTTC
12,TRBV29-1,TRBJ1-2,TRBD1,NA,CSVGQGLGSDTF,TGCAGCGTTGGACAGGGCCTAGGCAGCGACACCTTC
16,TRBV5-1,TRBJ1-1,TRBD1,NA,CASSLAPTGTGVEAFF,TGCGCCAGCAGCTTGGCCCCCACCGGGACAGGGGTTGAAGCTTTCTTT
17,TRBV5-4,TRBJ2-3,TRBD2,NA,CASSLPGGRQFTDTQYF,TGTGCCAGCAGCCTCCCGGGCGGGAGGCAGTTTACAGATACGCAGTATTTT
13,TRBV11-2,TRBJ2-3,NA,NA,CASSRLRSYTQYF,TGTGCCAGCAGCCGCCTGAGATCCTATACGCAGTATTTT
16,TRBV5-1,TRBJ1-4,NA,few,CASSPGVGTTNEKLFF,TGCGCCAGCAGCCCCGGAGTCGGGACAACTAATGAAAAACTGTTTTTT
13,TRBV19,TRBJ2-3,NA,NA,CASSISVTDTQYF,TGTGCCAGTAGTATTTCTGTTACAGATACGCAGTATTTT
15,TRBV20-1,TRBJ1-1,NA,once,CSASRHQGLDTEAFF,TGCAGTGCTAGTCGTCATCAGGGCTTGGACACTGAAGCTTTCTTT
15,TRBV2,TRBJ2-2,NA,NA,CASSKTRQNTGELFF,TGTGCCAGCAGTAAGACTAGGCAGAACACCGGGGAGCTGTTTTTT
19,TRBV10-2,TRBJ1-2,TRBD1,once,CASSDEGAGTGDLGYGYTF,TGCGCCAGCAGTGATGAAGGAGCCGGGACAGGGGATCTTGGCTATGGCTACACCTTC
16,TRBV28,TRBJ1-3,TRBD1,few,CASSLRPGQRLNTIYF,TGTGCCAGCAGTTTACGCCCGGGACAGAGGCTGAACACCATATATTTT
14,TRBV19,TRBJ2-7,NA,NA,CASSSWENRDEQYF,TGTGCCAGTAGTTCATGGGAGAACAGGGACGAGCAGTACTTC
14,TRBV2,TRBJ1-1,NA,NA,CASSVRGRAAEAFF,TGTGCCAGCAGTGTAAGAGGGCGTGCGGCTGAAGCTTTCTTT
14,TRBV28,TRBJ2-5,NA,NA,CASSLPGEEETQYF,TGTGCCAGCAGTTTACCGGGAGAGGAAGAGACCCAGTACTTC
15,TRBV28,TRBJ1-5,TRBD1,NA,CASSFRDRVNQPQHF,TGTGCCAGCAGTTTCCGGGACAGGGTCAATCAGCCCCAGCATTTT
17,TRBV15,TRBJ1-1,NA,NA,CATSTGRAGWRNTEAFF,TGTGCCACCAGCACGGGCAGGGCAGGGTGGAGAAACACTGAAGCTTTCTTT
15,TRBV2,TRBJ1-1,TRBD1,NA,CASLGTGGGNTEAFF,TGTGCCAGCCTTGGGACAGGGGGCGGGAACACTGAAGCTTTCTTT
15,TRBV10-3,TRBJ1-2,TRBD1,NA,CAISESSRETGGYTF,TGTGCCATCAGTGAGTCAAGCAGGGAGACAGGGGGCTACACCTTC
13,TRBV4-2,TRBJ1-1,TRBD1,NA,CASSRTGSTEAFF,TGTGCCAGCAGCCGGACAGGGAGCACTGAAGCTTTCTTT
12,TRBV30,TRBJ1-2,TRBD1,few,CAWRSLGTGYTF,TGTGCCTGGAGATCCCTGGGGACAGGTTACACCTTC
14,TRBV5-1,TRBJ2-7,NA,NA,CASSSITGPYEQYF,TGCGCCAGCAGCTCTATAACAGGGCCCTACGAGCAGTACTTC
15,TRBV7-9,TRBJ1-2,TRBD1,few,CASTHPATGDYGYTF,TGTGCCAGCACCCATCCCGCGACAGGGGACTATGGCTACACCTTC
16,TRBV4-3,TRBJ2-1,NA,few,CASSQERPARYNEQFF,TGCGCCAGCAGCCAAGAGCGGCCAGCCCGCTACAATGAGCAGTTCTTC
12,TRBV29-1,TRBJ2-7,NA,NA,CSVQDNSYEQYF,TGCAGCGTTCAGGACAACTCCTACGAGCAGTACTTC
15,TRBV4-3,TRBJ1-5,NA,NA,CASSQGTGVNQPQHF,TGCGCCAGCAGCCAAGGTACGGGAGTCAATCAGCCCCAGCATTTT
19,TRBV28,TRBJ2-4,TRBD1,NA,CASSSPSTGTADRKNIQYF,TGTGCCAGCAGTTCTCCGTCTACCGGGACAGCAGATCGCAAAAACATTCAGTACTTC
17,TRBV18,TRBJ2-3,TRBD2,NA,CASSPGPGRGPTDTQYF,TGTGCCAGCTCACCTGGGCCAGGGAGGGGCCCCACAGATACGCAGTATTTT
16,TRBV5-1,TRBJ2-5,NA,once,CASRPVWRGHQETQYF,TGCGCCAGCAGGCCTGTCTGGCGGGGGCACCAAGAGACCCAGTACTTC
16,TRBV27,TRBJ2-2,NA,NA,CASSSAQGGNTGELFF,TGTGCCAGCAGTTCTGCCCAGGGGGGGAACACCGGGGAGCTGTTTTTT
12,TRBV10-3,TRBJ2-7,NA,NA,CAISDSGYEQYF,TGTGCCATCAGTGACTCCGGCTACGAGCAGTACTTC
15,TRBV5-6,TRBJ2-4,NA,NA,CASTRRGQIKNIQYF,TGTGCCAGCACCCGGAGGGGACAGATCAAAAACATTCAGTACTTC
15,TRBV30,TRBJ1-5,NA,once,CAWSVGGYSNQPQHF,TGTGCCTGGAGTGTGGGCGGGTATAGCAATCAGCCCCAGCATTTT
13,TRBV5-1,TRBJ1-2,NA,NA,CASSGGVPSGYTF,TGCGCCAGCAGCGGAGGGGTGCCCAGCGGCTACACCTTC
15,TRBV5-1,TRBJ1-3,NA,NA,CASSSDSSSGNTIYF,TGCGCCAGCAGCTCAGACAGCAGCTCTGGAAACACCATATATTTT
13,TRBV7-9,TRBJ1-1,NA,NA,CASSLAAASEAFF,TGTGCCAGCAGCTTAGCGGCGGCATCAGAAGCTTTCTTT
12,TRBV5-1,TRBJ1-1,NA,NA,CASRVGGTEAFF,TGCGCCAGCAGGGTAGGGGGTACTGAAGCTTTCTTT
15,TRBV30,TRBJ2-2,TRBD2,NA,CAWKLAGANTGELFF,TGTGCCTGGAAATTAGCGGGGGCGAACACCGGGGAGCTGTTTTTT
17,TRBV15,TRBJ2-4,NA,once,CATSRDSRGLAKNIQYF,TGTGCCACCAGCAGAGATTCTCGGGGACTAGCCAAAAACATTCAGTACTTC
17,TRBV19,TRBJ1-5,TRBD1,NA,CASSTRRGVFSNQPQHF,TGTGCCAGTAGTACGCGCAGGGGGGTTTTTAGCAATCAGCCCCAGCATTTT
12,TRBV5-5,TRBJ2-7,NA,NA,CASSSAGYEQYF,TGTGCCAGCAGCTCCGCGGGGTACGAGCAGTACTTC
16,TRBV5-6,TRBJ2-1,TRBD2,NA,CASSLPGTSGGARQFF,TGTGCCAGCAGCCTCCCCGGGACTAGCGGGGGGGCAAGGCAGTTCTTC